The table lists the clone carrying this TCR beta chain with a few counts. These data come from a study of T cell responses to AZD1222 COVID-19 vaccine. Trimming took 9 bases from V and 10 from J; bases not matched to a gene: 7. The germline V gene has CDR1 LNHDA and CDR2 SQIVND (reference sequence). This CDR3 region has 13 residues. Assay: immunoSEQ multiplex PCR; the TCRdb copy retains only in-frame clones and omits some. The sample yields more than 140,000 clones, around nine tenths seen once. This chain links TRBV19 with TRBJ1-6; TRBD1 aligns across 9 bases. Sample: peripheral blood, taken on day 0 of AZD1222 vaccination. This sequence was found in an adult in good health. CDR3 DNA sequence: TGTGCCAGCCAGGACAGGGGTAACTCACCCCTCCACTTT. Residues: CASQDRGNSPLHF.